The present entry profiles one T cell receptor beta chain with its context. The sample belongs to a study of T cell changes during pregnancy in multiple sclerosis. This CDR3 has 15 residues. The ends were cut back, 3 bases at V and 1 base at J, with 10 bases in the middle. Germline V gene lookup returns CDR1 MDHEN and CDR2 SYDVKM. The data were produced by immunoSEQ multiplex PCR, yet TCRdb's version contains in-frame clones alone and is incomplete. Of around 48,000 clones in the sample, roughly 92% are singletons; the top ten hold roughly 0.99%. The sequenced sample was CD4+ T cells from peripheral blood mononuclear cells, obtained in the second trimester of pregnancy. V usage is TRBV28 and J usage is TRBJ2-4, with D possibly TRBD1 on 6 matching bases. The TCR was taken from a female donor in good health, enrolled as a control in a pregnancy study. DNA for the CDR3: TGTGCCAGCAGTTTCGCCGGACAGGCCAAAAACATTCAGTACTTC. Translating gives CASSFAGQAKNIQYF.